This TCR beta chain was identified during a study of a mutant IDH1 vaccine in newly diagnosed glioma. Overall study context: Commencement of vaccination occurred 4-6 weeks following radiotherapy alone, or concurrently with temozolomide cycles. Of treated patients, approximately 60% were men and 37.5% women, averaging about 40 years. Every participant had undergone radiotherapy, temozolomide, or both before, and most underwent both.

Time point defined: week 11, during vaccination. Each dose of the vaccine consisted of 300 ug of mutant IDH1 20-mer peptide, with topical imiquimod. Donors had new WHO grade 3 or 4 IDH1-mutant, ATRX-lost astrocytomas. Profiled with immunoSEQ multiplex PCR; TCRdb holds only in-frame clones, not every one. The sample lists 120,000 or so clones; roughly 75% were seen once. In its sample, this clone was seen a few times. Its antigen remains unidentified. Looked up from germline, CDR1 is SGHTA and CDR2 is FQGTGA. Trimming removed 4 bases at V and 4 bases at J, with 16 bases between. This CDR3 spans 16 amino acids.

The sequence came from a man aged 35 to 55 with glioma. The specimen was PBMCs, collected from a glioma patient whose treatment included an IDH1 peptide vaccine. The rearrangement joins TRBV7-3 to TRBJ2-2; a possible D gene is TRBD1 (6 bases). The CDR3 reads CASSSILQGVTGELFF. The DNA for the CDR3 is TGTGCCAGCAGCTCCATATTACAGGGTGTCACCGGGGAGCTGTTTTTT.